These 2 T cell receptor beta chains were sequenced from one sample in a study of early T cells in non-severe SARS-CoV-2 infection. Each CDR3 protein is one row after TCRdb ran MiXCR on the 5' RACE reads. The table includes roughly 71,000 distinct CDR3 sequences, 13% detected once. The sample was whole blood. These receptors all stem from an adult who was a healthcare worker with PCR-confirmed SARS-CoV-2 infection or an uninfected control (not recorded which).

This clonotype was observed a few times. The genes are TRBV19 and TRBJ2-5, with D possibly TRBD1 on 6 matching bases. Germline V CDR1 and CDR2: LNHDA, SQIVND (reference sequence). The CDR3 runs 15 residues. The V end was cut by 0 bases, the J end by 0 bases, with 8 bases between. CDR3 coding DNA: TGTGCCAGTAGTATAGAGGGGGCGGACCAAGAGACCCAGTACTTC. Encoded protein: CASSIEGADQETQYF.

The V gene is TRBV10-3, the J gene TRBJ2-7; no definite D call. In germline, CDR1 is ENHRY, CDR2 SYGVKD. Trimming removed 2 bases from V and 6 bases from J, with 8 bases in between. The CDR3 is 12 residues long. The CDR3 DNA is TGTGCCATCAGTGAGACAGCCCCCGAGCAGTACTTC. It translates to CAISETAPEQYF.